This is a list of T cell receptor beta chains from one sample in a study of shared clonotypes between healthy human individuals. Clones were sequenced by immunoSEQ multiplex PCR, and TCRdb holds only the in-frame ones, with some missing. Altogether some 2.1 million clones are present, less than 95% being singletons, with the ten largest covering 1% to 1.3%. Sequencing was done on a sample of naive CD8+ T cells sorted from blood. The origin of the receptors is a man aged 18 to 30 in good health. Both conserved end residues are part of each CDR3. Fields, in order: V gene, CDR3 length, J gene, D gene, clone size, CDR3 protein, CDR3 DNA. A D gene is named only where the DNA matches it firmly. For some rows the clone size is stated as once, few or many, or as a class when expanded; others skip it.

>TRBV9|16|TRBJ2-1|TRBD2|once
CASSAIQAGGYNEQFF
TGTGCCAGCAGCGCAATTCAAGCGGGGGGCTACAATGAGCAGTTCTTC
>TRBV7-7|13|TRBJ2-7|-|-
CASSLGLFYEQYF
TGTGCTAGCAGCTTAGGACTTTTCTACGAGCAGTACTTC
>TRBV27|17|TRBJ2-2|TRBD2|-
CASSGTGTSGATGELFF
TGTGCCAGCAGTGGAACCGGGACTAGCGGGGCGACCGGGGAGCTGTTTTTT
>TRBV9|16|TRBJ2-5|TRBD2|-
CASSLSGRTLEETQYF
TGTGCCAGCAGCCTTAGCGGGAGAACCCTGGAAGAGACCCAGTACTTC
>TRBV5-1|16|TRBJ2-7|TRBD2|-
CASSLTLAVSSYEQYF
TGCGCCAGCAGCTTGACACTAGCGGTAAGCTCCTACGAGCAGTACTTC
>TRBV5-1|17|TRBJ2-5|TRBD2|once
CASSLGGGLAIQETQYF
TGCGCCAGCAGCTTGGGAGGGGGACTAGCGATCCAAGAGACCCAGTACTTC
>TRBV27|13|TRBJ1-2|-|-
CASSLNGYYGYTF
TGTGCCAGCAGCCTGAACGGCTACTATGGCTACACCTTC
>TRBV4-1|15|TRBJ1-6|-|-
CASSQDLLGNSPLHF
TGCGCCAGCAGCCAAGATCTTTTGGGTAATTCACCCCTCCACTTT
>TRBV9|15|TRBJ2-7|TRBD1|-
CASSVSGTGVNEQYF
TGTGCCAGCAGCGTATCCGGGACAGGGGTCAACGAGCAGTACTTC
>TRBV5-6|16|TRBJ2-5|-|-
CASSFVYLTREETQYF
TGTGCCAGCAGCTTTGTTTACCTAACGAGGGAAGAGACCCAGTACTTC
>TRBV18|18|TRBJ2-1|-|-
CASSLKPPGRRVYNEQFF
TGTGCCAGCTCACTTAAGCCCCCGGGACGACGGGTTTACAATGAGCAGTTCTTC
>TRBV30|14|TRBJ1-2|TRBD1|once
CAWSVGQGGYGYTF
TGTGCCTGGAGTGTCGGACAGGGGGGCTATGGCTACACCTTC
>TRBV19|14|TRBJ2-7|-|-
CASSIVGDSYEQYF
TGTGCCAGTAGTATTGTTGGGGACTCCTACGAGCAGTACTTC
>TRBV7-9|18|TRBJ1-3|TRBD1|-
CASSLGRGQGASGNTIYF
TGTGCCAGCAGCTTAGGTAGGGGACAGGGTGCGTCTGGAAACACCATATATTTT
>TRBV5-6|13|TRBJ2-1|-|-
CASSLISVYEQFF
TGTGCCAGCAGCTTGATTAGCGTCTATGAGCAGTTCTTC
>TRBV27|15|TRBJ1-1|-|-
CASSQSGWVNTEAFF
TGTGCCAGCAGTCAATCAGGGTGGGTTAACACTGAAGCTTTCTTT
>TRBV28|13|TRBJ2-7|-|-
CASSWTVDEEQYF
TGTGCCAGCAGCTGGACAGTTGACGAGGAGCAGTACTTC
>TRBV10-2|16|TRBJ2-5|TRBD1|-
CASSEWGTGLGETQYF
TGCGCCAGCAGTGAGTGGGGGACAGGGCTCGGGGAGACCCAGTACTTC
>TRBV2|13|TRBJ1-1|TRBD1|-
CASSETGGTEAFF
TGTGCCAGCAGTGAGACAGGGGGAACTGAAGCTTTCTTT
>TRBV5-4|14|TRBJ2-7|TRBD1|-
CASTRWDREDEQYF
TGTGCCAGCACCCGGTGGGACAGGGAGGACGAGCAGTACTTC
>TRBV7-9|14|TRBJ1-2|TRBD1|-
CASSLGTGTYGYTF
TGTGCCAGCAGCTTAGGGACAGGGACCTATGGCTACACCTTC
>TRBV10-3|13|TRBJ2-3|TRBD2|-
CAINGRSPDTQYF
TGTGCCATCAACGGGAGGAGTCCAGATACGCAGTATTTT
>TRBV28|14|TRBJ1-5|-|-
CASSLPGVNQPQHF
TGTGCCAGCAGTTTGCCAGGGGTCAATCAGCCCCAGCATTTT
>TRBV7-9|13|TRBJ2-2|TRBD2|-
CASSGTSTGELFF
TGTGCCAGCAGCGGGACTAGTACCGGGGAGCTGTTTTTT
>TRBV5-6|17|TRBJ2-3|TRBD2|-
CASSPGKELAVTDTQYF
TGTGCCAGCAGCCCCGGTAAGGAACTAGCGGTCACAGATACGCAGTATTTT
>TRBV7-9|14|TRBJ2-3|-|-
CASSLKISPDTQYF
TGTGCCAGCAGCTTAAAGATTAGCCCAGATACGCAGTATTTT
>TRBV6-6|16|TRBJ1-1|TRBD1|-
CASSYLQGAKNSEAFF
TGTGCCAGCAGTTACTTGCAGGGGGCGAAAAATTCTGAAGCTTTCTTT
>TRBV4-1|16|TRBJ2-7|-|-
CASSQEPGPSSYEQYF
TGCGCCAGCAGCCAAGAGCCAGGGCCCTCCTCCTACGAGCAGTACTTC
>TRBV27|16|TRBJ1-2|-|-
CASSPPPLDSNYGYTF
TGTGCCAGCAGTCCCCCCCCGTTAGACAGCAACTATGGCTACACCTTC
>TRBV2|14|TRBJ2-3|-|-
CASMDAGNTDTQYF
TGTGCCAGCATGGACGCGGGCAACACAGATACGCAGTATTTT
>TRBV7-9|15|TRBJ2-2|-|-
CASSLQAVNTGELVF
TGTGCCAGCAGCTTACAAGCGGTCAACACCGGGGAGCTGGTTTTT
>TRBV25-1|13|TRBJ1-5|TRBD1|once
CASSQGQGQPQHF
TGTGCCAGCAGTCAGGGACAGGGTCAGCCCCAGCATTTT
>TRBV5-6|15|TRBJ1-4|-|-
CASSPGLGSNEKLFF
TGTGCCAGCAGCCCCGGATTAGGATCTAATGAAAAACTGTTTTTT
>TRBV5-1|17|TRBJ1-3|-|-
CASSLLGSAGQGNTIYF
TGCGCCAGCAGCTTGCTTGGTTCGGCAGGGCAAGGAAACACCATATATTTT
>TRBV14|16|TRBJ2-1|TRBD1|-
CASSAQGATSYNEQFF
TGTGCCAGCAGCGCTCAGGGGGCCACCTCCTACAATGAGCAGTTCTTC
>TRBV9|15|TRBJ2-3|TRBD2|-
CASSVVTSGGSEQYF
TGTGCCAGCAGCGTGGTCACTAGCGGGGGATCGGAGCAGTATTTT
>TRBV5-1|16|TRBJ1-1|-|-
CASSLSSTGMNTEAFF
TGCGCCAGCAGCCTCTCATCCACAGGGATGAACACTGAAGCTTTCTTT
>TRBV11-3|15|TRBJ2-1|TRBD2|-
CASSRWAGADNEQFF
TGTGCCAGCAGTCGATGGGCGGGAGCGGACAATGAGCAGTTCTTC
>TRBV27|12|TRBJ2-7|-|-
CASAGTPGEQYF
TGTGCCAGCGCCGGGACCCCCGGCGAGCAGTACTTC
>TRBV7-9|13|TRBJ2-7|TRBD1|-
CASSSDRVGEQYF
TGTGCCAGCAGCTCGGACAGGGTGGGCGAGCAGTACTTC
>TRBV6-1|12|TRBJ2-7|-|-
CASKAANYEQYF
TGTGCCAGCAAGGCAGCCAACTACGAGCAGTACTTC
>TRBV5-6|15|TRBJ1-6|-|-
CASSWDTGSNSPLHF
TGTGCCAGCAGTTGGGATACAGGTTCAAATTCACCCCTCCACTTT
>TRBV27|16|TRBJ2-1|-|once
CASSLGGEGIYNEQFF
TGTGCCAGCAGTTTAGGGGGCGAAGGGATTTACAATGAGCAGTTCTTC
>TRBV29-1|14|TRBJ2-6|-|once
CSVENASGANVLTF
TGCAGCGTTGAAAATGCCTCTGGGGCCAACGTCCTGACTTTC
>TRBV7-8|17|TRBJ1-2|-|-
CASSYLEGWGPVYGYTF
TGTGCCAGCAGCTATCTCGAGGGGTGGGGGCCGGTCTATGGCTACACCTTC
>TRBV6-1|16|TRBJ2-3|TRBD2|-
CASSEAYGGGTDTQYF
TGTGCCAGCAGTGAAGCTTACGGGGGGGGAACAGATACGCAGTATTTT
>TRBV5-4|15|TRBJ2-7|TRBD1|-
CASSLHSGGAYEQYF
TGTGCCAGCAGCTTGCATTCAGGGGGCGCGTACGAGCAGTACTTC
>TRBV11-2|17|TRBJ2-5|TRBD2|-
CASSLNSLAGARETQYF
TGTGCCAGCAGCTTAAATTCTCTAGCGGGAGCTCGAGAGACCCAGTACTTC
>TRBV27|15|TRBJ1-6|TRBD1|-
CASSPTGVGRPPLHF
TGTGCCAGCAGTCCGACAGGGGTCGGGCGACCTCCCCTCCACTTT
>TRBV28|15|TRBJ1-3|-|once
CASSLTWGSGNTIYF
TGTGCCAGCAGTTTGACGTGGGGCTCTGGAAACACCATATATTTT
>TRBV27|17|TRBJ2-7|TRBD2|-
CASSPLTAGKELYEQYF
TGTGCCAGCAGTCCCTTAACAGCGGGGAAGGAATTGTACGAGCAGTACTTC